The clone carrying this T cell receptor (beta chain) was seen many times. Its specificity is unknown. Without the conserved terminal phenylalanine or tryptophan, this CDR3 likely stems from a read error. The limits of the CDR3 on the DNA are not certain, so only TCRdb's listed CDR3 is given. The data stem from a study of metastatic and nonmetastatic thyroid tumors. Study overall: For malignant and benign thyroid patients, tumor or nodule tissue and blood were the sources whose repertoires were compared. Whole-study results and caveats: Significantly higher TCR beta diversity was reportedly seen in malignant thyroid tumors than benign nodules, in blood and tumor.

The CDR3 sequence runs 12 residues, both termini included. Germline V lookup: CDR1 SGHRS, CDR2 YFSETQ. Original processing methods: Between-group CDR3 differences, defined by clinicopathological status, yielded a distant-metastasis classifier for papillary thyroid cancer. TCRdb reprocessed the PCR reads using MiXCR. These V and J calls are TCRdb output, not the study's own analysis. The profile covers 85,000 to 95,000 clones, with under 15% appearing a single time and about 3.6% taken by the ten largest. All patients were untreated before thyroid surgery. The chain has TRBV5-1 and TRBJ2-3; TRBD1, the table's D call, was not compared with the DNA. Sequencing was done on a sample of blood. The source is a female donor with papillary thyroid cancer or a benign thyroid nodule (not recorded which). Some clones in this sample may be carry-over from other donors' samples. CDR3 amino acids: CASSFIEDSLCL.